Below are 15 T cell receptor beta chains sequenced from a single sample in a study of cytomegalovirus exposure and HLA in healthy donors. The PCR ran on 60 Vbeta and 13 Jbeta primers. Generated by immunoSEQ multiplex PCR, the TCRdb table keeps only in-frame clones and is missing some. This sample carries tens of thousands of clones, about 7.6% of them seen once, and the ten largest clones take roughly 2%. The specimen was PBMCs. These receptors were obtained from a man aged 45-65 years in good health and CMV-seronegative.

This clone was observed a handful of times. The chain joins TRBV5-6 to TRBJ1-5, with 8 positions matching TRBD1. V was clipped by 2 bases and J by 9 bases; unmatched bases: 7. The CDR3 is made up of 14 amino acids. CDR1 and CDR2 from the germline V gene are SGHDT and YYEEEE. The CDR3 bases are TGTGCCAGCAGCTTCGGACAGGGTGCTCGGCCCCAGCATTTT. Its translation is CASSFGQGARPQHF.

This clone was observed a handful of times. The rearrangement joins TRBV11-1 to TRBJ2-1; the match to TRBD2 covers 10 bases. Trimming removed 5 bases from V and 6 bases from J; junction bases left unmatched: 13. Germline V gives CDR1 SGHAT, CDR2 FQDESV (reference sequence). The CDR3 runs to 17 residues. The CDR3 loop reads CASSPSFVAGGSNEQFF. The CDR3 region has the DNA TGTGCCAGCAGCCCGTCCTTCGTAGCGGGAGGATCCAATGAGCAGTTCTTC.

A remark on this clone: Other DNA sequences in this specimen translate into the identical CDR3. This chain connects TRBV28 to TRBJ2-7, with D perhaps matching TRBD2 (5 bases). Germline lookup yields CDR1 MDHEN and CDR2 SYDVKM. This CDR3 comprises 12 residues. Trimming cost V 5 bases and J 1 base, with 6 bases left between them. CDR3 in amino acids: CASSRGSYEQYF. CDR3 sequence (DNA): TGTGCCAGCAGTCGCGGGTCCTACGAGCAGTACTTC.

This clone came up a few times. The rearrangement joins TRBV27 to TRBJ2-1; D is possibly TRBD2 (6 bases). This CDR3 has 14 amino acids. Germline assignment: CDR1 MNHEY and CDR2 SMNVEV (reference sequence). V lost 2 bases to trimming and J lost 10 bases, with 15 bases between them. The CDR3 nucleotides are TGTGCCAGCAGTTTAGTTCCGGGAGAACGGGAGCAGTTCTTC. It codes for CASSLVPGEREQFF.

The rearrangement links TRBV5-1 to TRBJ1-3, with D unclear. With 0 bases removed from V and 0 bases from J, the gap between germline ends came to 4 bases. In germline, CDR1 is SGHRS, CDR2 YFSETQ. The CDR3 extends over 14 amino acids. CDR3 region: CASSLDGSGNTIYF. The CDR3 bases are TGCGCCAGCAGCTTGGACGGCTCTGGAAACACCATATATTTT. The variable domain in full, completed from reference TRBV5-1 and TRBJ1-3, reads KAGVTQTPRYLIKTRGQQVTLSCSPISGHRSVSWYQQTPGQGLQFLFEYFSETQRNKGNFPGRFSGRQFSNSRSEMNVSTLELGDSALYLCASSLDGSGNTIYFGEGSWLTVV.

This chain uses TRBV4-3 with TRBJ2-3; D not resolved. V was pared by 4 bases and J by 4 bases, with 9 bases between. This CDR3 is 13 amino acids long. Germline CDR1 reads LGHNA; CDR2 reads YSLEER. CDR3 DNA: TGCGCCAGCAGCCTAGGCGGTTCAGATACGCAGTATTTT. Translating gives CASSLGGSDTQYF.

The gene calls are TRBV6-1 and TRBJ1-2; the D is unclear. Trimming left V 3 bases short and J 7 bases short, with 21 bases between. Germline assignment: CDR1 MNHNS and CDR2 SASEGT. CDR3 length equals 16 residues. DNA for the CDR3: TGTGCCAGCAGTGACAGCCGCGACACCACCGGCTCTGGCTACACCTTC. Amino acid sequence: CASSDSRDTTGSGYTF.

This clone was counted between two and nine times. This chain links TRBV18 with TRBJ1-4, with D unclear. The ends were cut back, 0 bases at V and 7 bases at J, with 12 bases in the middle. In germline, CDR1 is KGHSH, CDR2 LQKENI. CDR3 length: 15 amino acids. The CDR3 DNA sequence: TGTGCCAGCTCACCACCGGGGAGTTGGTCTGAAAAACTGTTTTTT. This translates into CASSPPGSWSEKLFF.

The chain combines TRBV11-2 with TRBJ2-1, with a weak D call TRBD1 (6 bases). The germline CDR1 and CDR2 sequences are SGHAT and FQNNGV. Deletions cut 2 bases from V and 3 bases from J, with 11 bases between. The length of the CDR3 is 15 residues. The DNA for the CDR3 is TGTGCCAGCAGCTTAAGGGCGGACAGCTACAATGAGCAGTTCTTC. Encoded protein: CASSLRADSYNEQFF.

This clone was picked up a small number of times. The chain combines TRBV18 with TRBJ2-7; 12 bases are a match to TRBD2. The CDR3 runs to 15 residues. Germline values: CDR1 KGHSH, CDR2 LQKENI. The junction had 3 bases not matched to a gene; V was cut back by 0 bases and J by 6 bases. The CDR3 loop is CASSPPTSGSGEQYF. The CDR3 DNA reads TGTGCCAGCTCACCACCGACTAGCGGGAGCGGCGAGCAGTACTTC.

This CDR3 is CASSLGDRDGEKLFF. CDR3 DNA sequence: TGTGCCAGCAGCTTAGGGGACAGGGATGGTGAAAAACTGTTTTTT. The chain combines TRBV7-9 with TRBJ1-4, with 9 positions matching TRBD1. Germline values: CDR1 SEHNR, CDR2 FQNEAQ (reference sequence). This CDR3 has 15 amino acids. Trimming took 1 base from V and 7 from J; bases not matched to a gene: 4.

A few counts support this clone. The chain carries TRBV7-2 and TRBJ2-7; 7 nucleotides align to TRBD1. CDR3 length: 15 residues. After removal of 4 bases from V and 1 base from J, the junction contained 7 bases not matched to a gene. Germline values: CDR1 SGHTA, CDR2 FQGNSA. The CDR3 is CASSSRTGGSYEQYF. In DNA form, the CDR3 reads TGTGCCAGCAGCTCACGGACAGGAGGATCCTACGAGCAGTACTTC.

The rearrangement uses TRBV7-9 and TRBJ2-1; D is possibly TRBD2 (6 bases). The V and J ends lost 4 bases and 12 bases respectively, with 25 bases between them. Germline CDR1 SEHNR, CDR2 FQNEAQ (reference sequence). The CDR3 has 16 residues. The CDR3 here is CASSSSRLVLSGSQFF. In DNA form, the CDR3 reads TGTGCCAGCAGCTCAAGCAGACTAGTCTTGAGTGGTTCGCAGTTCTTC.

V usage is TRBV7-2 and J usage is TRBJ1-3; D might be TRBD1 (5 bases). The V end lost 1 base, the J end lost 0 bases, and 10 bases lay between the germline ends. The length of the CDR3 is 16 residues. Germline assignment: CDR1 SGHTA and CDR2 FQGNSA. The chain's CDR3 is CASSLVGALSGNTIYF. Here the CDR3 DNA reads TGTGCCAGCAGCTTAGTAGGGGCCCTCTCTGGAAACACCATATATTTT.

This clone was seen a few times. The genes are TRBV5-1 and TRBJ2-2; 10 nucleotides align to TRBD1. V was clipped by 4 bases and J by 3 bases; unmatched bases: 3. CDR3 length equals 15 residues. The germline V gene has CDR1 SGHRS and CDR2 YFSETQ. This chain's CDR3 is CASSRDRGDTGELFF. DNA of the CDR3: TGCGCCAGCAGCCGGGACAGGGGTGACACCGGGGAGCTGTTTTTT.